Shown below are 4 T cell receptor beta chains from a single sample sequenced in a study of glioma-infiltrating T cells. Amplification of TCR alpha and beta CDR3 regions from RNA used iRepertoire nested multiplex PCR. TCRdb re-called the multiplex PCR reads with MiXCR, one entry per CDR3 protein. The table has under 4,000 distinct CDR3 sequences, around 85% seen once. Sequencing was done on a sample of glioma tissue, nonneoplastic brain tissue, or PBMCs (not recorded which). The receptors here all came from a human donor with low-grade glioma or glioblastoma, undergoing nonglioma brain surgery, or in good health (not recorded which).

In the case of this clonotype: This beta chain is off target for a library built for alpha chains, so its abundance means little. The chain has TRBV29-1 and TRBJ1-1; TRBD1 aligns across 7 bases. V was clipped by 3 bases and J by 11 bases; unmatched bases: 6. Germline V gives CDR1 SQVTM, CDR2 ANQGSEA. The CDR3 is made up of 11 amino acids. Written as DNA, the CDR3 is TGCAGCGTTGACAGGGGGAATGGGGCTTTCTTT. Its translation: CSVDRGNGAFF.

As for this clonotype: For a library built for alpha chains, this beta chain is a stray read; little rests on its size. J is TRBJ2-1 and V is TRBV28, with D unresolved. The CDR3 runs 14 residues. From germline, CDR1 is MDHEN and CDR2 SYDVKM. V lost 1 base to trimming and J lost 4 bases, with 8 bases between them. CDR3 DNA: TGTGCCAGCAGTTTATCAGTAGGGTACAATGAGCAGTTCTTC. Protein sequence: CASSLSVGYNEQFF.

Note on this clonotype: Within a library made for alpha chains, this beta chain is off target, and its count is uninformative. The chain couples TRBV3-1 to TRBJ2-4, with D perhaps matching TRBD1 (6 bases). The V gene's germline CDR1 is LGHDT and CDR2 YNNKEL (reference sequence). V was clipped by 5 bases and J by 0 bases, with 11 bases between them. CDR3 length: 15 residues. In DNA, the CDR3 is TGTGCCAGCAGCAGGACAGCCCTAGCCAAAAACATTCAGTACTTC. Protein product: CASSRTALAKNIQYF.

Note on this clonotype: This beta chain is an unintended read in a library built for alpha chains; its size means little. This chain links TRBV2 with TRBJ2-7; 8 nucleotides match TRBD2. Unmatched junction bases numbered 4, after V lost 8 bases and J lost 4 bases. There are 12 residues in the CDR3. Germline V gives CDR1 SNHLY, CDR2 FYNNEI. The CDR3 protein is CASLPGGYEQYF. The CDR3, as DNA: TGTGCCAGCTTGCCGGGGGGGTACGAGCAGTACTTC.